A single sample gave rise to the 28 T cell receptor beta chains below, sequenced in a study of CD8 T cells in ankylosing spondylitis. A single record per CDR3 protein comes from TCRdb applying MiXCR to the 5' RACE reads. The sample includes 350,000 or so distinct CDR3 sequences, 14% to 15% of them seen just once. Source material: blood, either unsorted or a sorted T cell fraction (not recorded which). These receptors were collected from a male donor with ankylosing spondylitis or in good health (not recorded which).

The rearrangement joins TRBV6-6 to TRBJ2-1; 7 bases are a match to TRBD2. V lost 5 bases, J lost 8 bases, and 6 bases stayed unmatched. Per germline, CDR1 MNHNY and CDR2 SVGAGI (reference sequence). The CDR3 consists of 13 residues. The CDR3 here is CASSHQTSDEQFF. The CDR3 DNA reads TGTGCCAGCAGTCACCAAACTAGCGATGAGCAGTTCTTC.

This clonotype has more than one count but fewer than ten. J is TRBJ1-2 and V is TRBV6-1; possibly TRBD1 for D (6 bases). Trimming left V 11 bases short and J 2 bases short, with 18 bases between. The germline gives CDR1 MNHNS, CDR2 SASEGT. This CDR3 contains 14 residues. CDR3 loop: CASAEGGANYGYTF. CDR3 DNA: TGTGCCTCGGCGGAAGGGGGGGCGAACTATGGCTACACCTTC.

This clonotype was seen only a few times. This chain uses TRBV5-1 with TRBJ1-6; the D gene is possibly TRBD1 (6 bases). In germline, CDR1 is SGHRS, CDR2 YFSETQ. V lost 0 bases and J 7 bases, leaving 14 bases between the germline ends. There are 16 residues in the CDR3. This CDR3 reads CASSLDLDSRNSPLHF. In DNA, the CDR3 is TGCGCCAGCAGCTTGGACCTGGACAGTAGAAATTCACCCCTCCACTTT.

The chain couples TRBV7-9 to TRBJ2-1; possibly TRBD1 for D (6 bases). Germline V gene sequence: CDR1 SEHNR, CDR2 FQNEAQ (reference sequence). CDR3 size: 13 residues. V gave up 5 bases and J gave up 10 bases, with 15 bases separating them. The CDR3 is CASSPLDRPEQFF. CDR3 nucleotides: TGTGCCAGCAGCCCCCTGGACAGACCCGAGCAGTTCTTC.

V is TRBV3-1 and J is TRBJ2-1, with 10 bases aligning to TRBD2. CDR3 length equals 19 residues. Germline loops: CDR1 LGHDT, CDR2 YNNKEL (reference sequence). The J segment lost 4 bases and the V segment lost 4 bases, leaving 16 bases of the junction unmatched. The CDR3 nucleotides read TGTGCCAGCAGCCCTAAGCGGGGGGGTGTCTTAGGGGGGTACAATGAGCAGTTCTTC. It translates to CASSPKRGGVLGGYNEQFF.

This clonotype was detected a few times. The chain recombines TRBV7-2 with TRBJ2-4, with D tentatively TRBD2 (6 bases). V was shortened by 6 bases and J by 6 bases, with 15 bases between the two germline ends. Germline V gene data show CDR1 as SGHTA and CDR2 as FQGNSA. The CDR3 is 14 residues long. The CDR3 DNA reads TGTGCCAGCAGGCGAGCGGAGGGTCCAAACATTCAGTACTTC. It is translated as CASRRAEGPNIQYF.

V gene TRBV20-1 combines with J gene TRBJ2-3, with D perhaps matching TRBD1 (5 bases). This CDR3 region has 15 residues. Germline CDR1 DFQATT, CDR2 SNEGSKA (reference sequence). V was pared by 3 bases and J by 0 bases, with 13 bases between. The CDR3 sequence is CSARVGLDSTDTQYF. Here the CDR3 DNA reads TGCAGTGCTAGGGTGGGGCTAGATAGCACAGATACGCAGTATTTT.

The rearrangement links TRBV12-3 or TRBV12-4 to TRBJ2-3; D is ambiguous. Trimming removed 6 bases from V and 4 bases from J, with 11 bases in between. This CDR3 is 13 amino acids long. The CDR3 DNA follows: TGTGCCAGCAGCCACCCCCGGCCAGATACGCAGTATTTT. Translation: CASSHPRPDTQYF.

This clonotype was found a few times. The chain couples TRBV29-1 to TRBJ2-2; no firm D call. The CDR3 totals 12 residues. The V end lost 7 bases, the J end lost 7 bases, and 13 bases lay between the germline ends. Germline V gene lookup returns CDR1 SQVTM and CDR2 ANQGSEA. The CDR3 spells CSALDGGGELFF. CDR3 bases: TGCAGCGCCCTAGACGGCGGCGGGGAGCTGTTTTTT.

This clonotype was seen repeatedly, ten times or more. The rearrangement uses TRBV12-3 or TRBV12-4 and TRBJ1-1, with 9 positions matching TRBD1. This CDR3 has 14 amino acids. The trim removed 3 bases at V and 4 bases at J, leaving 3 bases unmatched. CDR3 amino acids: CASSLTGGGTEAFF. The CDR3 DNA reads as TGTGCCAGCAGTTTGACAGGGGGTGGCACTGAAGCTTTCTTT.

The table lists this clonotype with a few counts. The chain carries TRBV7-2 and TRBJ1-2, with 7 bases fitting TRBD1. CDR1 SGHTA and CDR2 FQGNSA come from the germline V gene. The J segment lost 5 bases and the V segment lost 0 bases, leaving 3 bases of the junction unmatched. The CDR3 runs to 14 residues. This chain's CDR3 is CASSLAGTEYGYTF. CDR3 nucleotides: TGTGCCAGCAGCTTAGCCGGGACAGAGTATGGCTACACCTTC.

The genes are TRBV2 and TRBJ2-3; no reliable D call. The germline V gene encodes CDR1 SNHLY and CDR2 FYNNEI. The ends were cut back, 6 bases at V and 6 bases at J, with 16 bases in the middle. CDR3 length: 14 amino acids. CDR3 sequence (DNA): TGTGCCAGCAGGTTTGGTAGAAGCGCGGATACGCAGTATTTT. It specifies CASRFGRSADTQYF.

For the CDR3, the DNA is TGTGCCAGTAGTACTCGAGTTTGGGCCTACGAGCAGTACTTC. Amino acid sequence: CASSTRVWAYEQYF. The V call is TRBV19, the J call TRBJ2-7, with unresolved D. Germline loops: CDR1 LNHDA, CDR2 SQIVND (reference sequence). The CDR3 has 14 residues. The germline V and J ends were trimmed by 4 bases and 2 bases, with 12 bases remaining between them.

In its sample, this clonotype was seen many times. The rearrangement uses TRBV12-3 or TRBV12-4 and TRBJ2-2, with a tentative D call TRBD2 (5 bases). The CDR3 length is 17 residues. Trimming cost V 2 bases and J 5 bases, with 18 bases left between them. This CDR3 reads CASSLQTTSLGTGELFF. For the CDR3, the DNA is TGTGCCAGCAGTTTACAGACTACTAGTTTGGGTACCGGGGAGCTGTTTTTT.

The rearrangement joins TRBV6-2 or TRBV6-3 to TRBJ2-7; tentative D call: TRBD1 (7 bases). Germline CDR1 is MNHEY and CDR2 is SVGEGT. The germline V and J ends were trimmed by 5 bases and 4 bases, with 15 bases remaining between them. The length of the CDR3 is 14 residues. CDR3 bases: TGTGCCAGCAGTGATCCGACAGGGACTTACGAGCAGTACTTC. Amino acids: CASSDPTGTYEQYF.

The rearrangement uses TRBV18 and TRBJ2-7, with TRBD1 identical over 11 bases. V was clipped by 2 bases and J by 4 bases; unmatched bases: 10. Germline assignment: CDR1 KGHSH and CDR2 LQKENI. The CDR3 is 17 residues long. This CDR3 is CASSPRTGGGLLYEQYF. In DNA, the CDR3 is TGTGCCAGCTCACCAAGGACAGGGGGCGGACTTCTATACGAGCAGTACTTC.

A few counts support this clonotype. The CDR3 nucleotides are TGCAGCGTCGACAGGGGTTCGGACACTGAAGCTTTCTTT. This codes for CSVDRGSDTEAFF. The chain links TRBV29-1 to TRBJ1-1; 8 bases agree with TRBD1. Germline values: CDR1 SQVTM, CDR2 ANQGSEA. The CDR3 loop spans 13 amino acids. V shed 6 bases and J 3 bases; nucleotides not matched to a gene: 6.

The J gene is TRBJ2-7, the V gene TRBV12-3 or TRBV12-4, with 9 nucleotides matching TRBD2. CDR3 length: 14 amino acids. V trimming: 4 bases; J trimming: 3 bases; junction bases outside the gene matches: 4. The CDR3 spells CASSSGTSRYEQYF. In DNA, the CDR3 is TGTGCCAGCAGTTCCGGGACTAGCCGCTACGAGCAGTACTTC.

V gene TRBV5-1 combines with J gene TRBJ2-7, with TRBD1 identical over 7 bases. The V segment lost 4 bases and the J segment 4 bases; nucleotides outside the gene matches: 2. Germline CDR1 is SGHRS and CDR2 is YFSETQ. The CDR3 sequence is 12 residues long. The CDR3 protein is CASSVQGYEQYF. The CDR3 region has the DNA TGCGCCAGCAGCGTACAGGGGTACGAGCAGTACTTC. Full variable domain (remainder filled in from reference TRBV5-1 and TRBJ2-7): KAGVTQTPRYLIKTRGQQVTLSCSPISGHRSVSWYQQTPGQGLQFLFEYFSETQRNKGNFPGRFSGRQFSNSRSEMNVSTLELGDSALYLCASSVQGYEQYFGPGTRLTVT.

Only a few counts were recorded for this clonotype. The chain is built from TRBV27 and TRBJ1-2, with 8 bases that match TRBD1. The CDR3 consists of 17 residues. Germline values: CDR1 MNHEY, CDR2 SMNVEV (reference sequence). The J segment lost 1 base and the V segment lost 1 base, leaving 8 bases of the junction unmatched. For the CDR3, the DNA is TGTGCCAGCAGTTTATGGGGAGGGACAGGAATTAACTATGGCTACACCTTC. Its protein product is CASSLWGGTGINYGYTF.

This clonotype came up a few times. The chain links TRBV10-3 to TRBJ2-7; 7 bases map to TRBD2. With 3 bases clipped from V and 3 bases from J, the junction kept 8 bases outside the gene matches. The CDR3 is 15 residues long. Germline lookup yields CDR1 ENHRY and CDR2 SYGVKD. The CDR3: CAISDVLRGSYEQYF. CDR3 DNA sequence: TGTGCCATCAGTGACGTATTGCGGGGGAGCTACGAGCAGTACTTC.

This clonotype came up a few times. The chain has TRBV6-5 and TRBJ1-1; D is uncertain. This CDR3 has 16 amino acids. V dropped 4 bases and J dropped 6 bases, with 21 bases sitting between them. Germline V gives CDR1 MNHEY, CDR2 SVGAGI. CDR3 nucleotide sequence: TGTGCCAGCAGTTGGCTTAGGGTCTCAATATCCTCTGAAGCTTTCTTT. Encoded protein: CASSWLRVSISSEAFF.

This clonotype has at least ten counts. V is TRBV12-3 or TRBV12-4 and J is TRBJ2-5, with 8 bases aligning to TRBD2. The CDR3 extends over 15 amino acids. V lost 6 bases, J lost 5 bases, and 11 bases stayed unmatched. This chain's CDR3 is CASSSTSGGGETQYF. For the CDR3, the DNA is TGTGCCAGCAGCTCCACTAGCGGAGGAGGGGAGACCCAGTACTTC.

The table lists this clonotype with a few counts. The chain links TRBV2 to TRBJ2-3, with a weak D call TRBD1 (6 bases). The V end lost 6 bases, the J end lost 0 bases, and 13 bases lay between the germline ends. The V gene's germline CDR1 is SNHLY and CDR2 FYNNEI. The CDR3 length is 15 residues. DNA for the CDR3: TGTGCCAGCAGAGCCGGGACACATAGCACAGATACGCAGTATTTT. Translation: CASRAGTHSTDTQYF.

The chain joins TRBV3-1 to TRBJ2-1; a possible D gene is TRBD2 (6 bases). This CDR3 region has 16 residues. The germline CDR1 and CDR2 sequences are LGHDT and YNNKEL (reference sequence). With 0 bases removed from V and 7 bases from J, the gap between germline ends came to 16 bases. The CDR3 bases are TGTGCCAGCAGCCAAGATTTCCCGACTAGTTCAAATGAGCAGTTCTTC. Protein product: CASSQDFPTSSNEQFF.

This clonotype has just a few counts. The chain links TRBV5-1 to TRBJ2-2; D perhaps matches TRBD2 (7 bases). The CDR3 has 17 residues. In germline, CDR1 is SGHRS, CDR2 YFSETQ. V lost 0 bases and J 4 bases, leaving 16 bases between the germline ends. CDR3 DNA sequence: TGCGCCAGCAGCTTGGCGACGGGGGGCAGGAGCACCGGGGAGCTGTTTTTT. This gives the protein CASSLATGGRSTGELFF.

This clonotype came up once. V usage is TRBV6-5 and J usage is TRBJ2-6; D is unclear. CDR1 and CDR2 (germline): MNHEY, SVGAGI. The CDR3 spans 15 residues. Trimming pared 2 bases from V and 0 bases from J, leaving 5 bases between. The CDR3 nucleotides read TGTGCCAGCAGTTACGAGTCCTCTGGGGCCAACGTCCTGACTTTC. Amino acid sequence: CASSYESSGANVLTF.

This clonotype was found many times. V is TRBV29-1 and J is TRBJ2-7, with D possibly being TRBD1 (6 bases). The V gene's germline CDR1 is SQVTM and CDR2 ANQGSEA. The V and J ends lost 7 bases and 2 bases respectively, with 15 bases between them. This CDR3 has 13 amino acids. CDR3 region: CSASRDTTYEQYF. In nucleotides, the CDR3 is TGCAGCGCCAGCCGGGACACCACCTACGAGCAGTACTTC.